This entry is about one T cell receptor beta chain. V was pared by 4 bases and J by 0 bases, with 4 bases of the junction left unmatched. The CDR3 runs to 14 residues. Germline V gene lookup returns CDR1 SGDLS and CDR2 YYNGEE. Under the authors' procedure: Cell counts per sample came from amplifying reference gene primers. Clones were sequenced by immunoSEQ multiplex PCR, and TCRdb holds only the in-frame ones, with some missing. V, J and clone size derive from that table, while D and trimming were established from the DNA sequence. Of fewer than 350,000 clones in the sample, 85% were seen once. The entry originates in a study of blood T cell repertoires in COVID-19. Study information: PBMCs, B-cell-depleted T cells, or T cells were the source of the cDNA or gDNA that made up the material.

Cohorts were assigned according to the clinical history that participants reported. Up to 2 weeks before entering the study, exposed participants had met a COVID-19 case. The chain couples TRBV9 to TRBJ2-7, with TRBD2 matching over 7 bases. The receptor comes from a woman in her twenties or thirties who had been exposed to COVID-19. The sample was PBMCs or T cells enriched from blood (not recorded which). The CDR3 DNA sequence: TGTGCCAGCAGCTCAAGGACTAGCTCCTACGAGCAGTACTTC. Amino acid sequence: CASSSRTSSYEQYF.